The 20 T cell receptor beta chains presented below share a single source sample, sequenced in a study of shared T cell receptors in the human thymus. Measured with immunoSEQ multiplex PCR; TCRdb has only the in-frame clones, and not every one. The data show over 350,000 clones, 95% seen once. The sample comprised thymocytes. These receptor sequences come from a human donor.

This sequence joins TRBV10-3 and TRBJ2-7; D perhaps matches TRBD2 (6 bases). The V end was cut by 4 bases, the J end by 2 bases, with 15 bases between. CDR1 ENHRY and CDR2 SYGVKD come from the germline V gene. The CDR3 sequence is 15 residues long. In DNA, the CDR3 is TGTGCCATCAGTGGTTCGGGGGAGGTGACCTACGAGCAGTACTTC. The encoded protein is CAISGSGEVTYEQYF.

The chain uses TRBV15 and TRBJ2-2; a possible D gene is TRBD1 (6 bases). Germline V CDR1 and CDR2: LNHNV, YYDKDF (reference sequence). The CDR3 covers 15 residues. With 7 bases removed from V and 6 bases from J, the gap between germline ends came to 18 bases. CDR3 in DNA: TGTGCCACCAAAGGGGGTCGGGTGGGGCCCGGGGAGCTGTTTTTT. It encodes CATKGGRVGPGELFF.

The chain joins TRBV19 to TRBJ2-3, with D possibly matching TRBD2 (6 bases). Germline CDR1 LNHDA, CDR2 SQIVND (reference sequence). The V and J ends lost 5 bases and 5 bases respectively, with 17 bases between them. CDR3 length equals 15 residues. The CDR3 spells CASSALATPEDTQYF. CDR3 in DNA: TGTGCCAGTAGTGCACTAGCAACACCAGAAGATACGCAGTATTTT.

The V and J genes are TRBV6-4 and TRBJ2-3; D remains unclear. CDR1 and CDR2 (germline): MRHNA, SNTAGT. Trimming left V 0 bases short and J 0 bases short, with 7 bases between. The CDR3 extends over 15 amino acids. This chain's CDR3 is CASSDSQSSTDTQYF. Written as DNA, the CDR3 is TGTGCCAGCAGTGACTCACAGAGTAGCACAGATACGCAGTATTTT.

The chain recombines TRBV19 with TRBJ1-4; the D gene is possibly TRBD1 (5 bases). The V end lost 0 bases, the J end lost 6 bases, and 8 bases lay between the germline ends. Germline V gene lookup returns CDR1 LNHDA and CDR2 SQIVND (reference sequence). CDR3 length equals 14 residues. The CDR3 bases are TGTGCCAGTAGTATAGATCTGGGGGATGAAAAACTGTTTTTT. The encoded protein is CASSIDLGDEKLFF.

The table lists this clone with a few counts. CDR3 coding DNA: TGCGCCAGCAGCCTTAGCTCCTACGAGCAGTACTTC. Encoded protein: CASSLSSYEQYF. The chain uses TRBV5-1 and TRBJ2-7; no definite D call. The V gene's germline CDR1 is SGHRS and CDR2 YFSETQ. Trimming cost V 4 bases and J 0 bases, with 5 bases left between them. The CDR3 extends over 12 amino acids.

The V and J genes are TRBV5-6 and TRBJ2-7, with 7 bases identical to TRBD1. Germline trimming cut 4 bases from V and 3 bases from J; bases unmatched to any gene: 7. The V gene's germline CDR1 is SGHDT and CDR2 YYEEEE. The CDR3 covers 14 residues. CDR3 region: CASSPQDRSYEQYF. The DNA for the CDR3 is TGTGCCAGCAGCCCCCAGGACAGGAGCTACGAGCAGTACTTC.

The rearrangement joins TRBV13 to TRBJ2-4; TRBD1 aligns across 9 bases. The germline CDR1 and CDR2 sequences are PRHDT and FYEKMQ (reference sequence). The CDR3 loop spans 14 amino acids. V lost 4 bases and J lost 6; bases outside the gene matches: 4. This chain's CDR3 is CASSSDRGGNIQYF. The CDR3 region has the DNA TGTGCCAGCAGCTCCGACAGGGGGGGAAACATTCAGTACTTC.

V and J are TRBV5-4 and TRBJ2-7; D may be TRBD1 (7 bases). V was pared by 0 bases and J by 5 bases, with 15 bases between. From germline, CDR1 is SGHNT and CDR2 YYREEE (reference sequence). This CDR3 is 15 amino acids long. The CDR3 spells CASSLGGTAGHEQYF. The CDR3 DNA sequence: TGTGCCAGCAGCTTGGGCGGGACAGCCGGGCACGAGCAGTACTTC.

The J gene is TRBJ1-5, the V gene TRBV2; TRBD1 aligns across 7 bases. Looked up from germline, CDR1 is SNHLY and CDR2 is FYNNEI. The CDR3 loop spans 16 amino acids. The V segment lost 7 bases and the J segment 1 base; nucleotides outside the gene matches: 10. As DNA, the CDR3 is TGTGCCAGCAAGGGGGCCTCCCCGGGGAGCAATCAGCCCCAGCATTTT. Protein product: CASKGASPGSNQPQHF.

This clone has a single count. In DNA, the CDR3 is TGTGCCAGCAGCTTGGTTGAGGACGACAATGAGCAGTTCTTC. It encodes CASSLVEDDNEQFF. This sequence joins TRBV5-6 and TRBJ2-1; D not resolved. Trimming pared 0 bases from V and 5 bases from J, leaving 9 bases between. Germline V gene lookup returns CDR1 SGHDT and CDR2 YYEEEE. The CDR3 has 14 residues.

J is TRBJ1-4 and V is TRBV27; tentatively, D is TRBD1 (6 bases). The germline V gene has CDR1 MNHEY and CDR2 SMNVEV (reference sequence). V was pared by 5 bases and J by 4 bases, with 14 bases between. This CDR3 has 15 amino acids. Here the CDR3 DNA reads TGTGCCAGCAGTCCTCAGGGGAGGAGTAATGAAAAACTGTTTTTT. Residues: CASSPQGRSNEKLFF.

The chain employs TRBV27 and TRBJ1-1; possibly TRBD1 for D (6 bases). Germline assignment: CDR1 MNHEY and CDR2 SMNVEV (reference sequence). The CDR3 runs 17 residues. V lost 7 bases and J 1 base, leaving 22 bases between the germline ends. CDR3 DNA sequence: TGTGCCAGCAAAGGGTTTTCAGGACAGCCAAGGAACACTGAAGCTTTCTTT. Residues: CASKGFSGQPRNTEAFF.

The chain carries TRBV6-6 and TRBJ2-7; maybe TRBD2 (5 bases). The V end was cut by 6 bases, the J end by 5 bases, with 11 bases between. The germline gives CDR1 MNHNY, CDR2 SVGAGI (reference sequence). The length of the CDR3 is 12 residues. The CDR3 sequence is CASRPGVDEQYF. The CDR3 nucleotides read TGTGCCAGCAGACCCGGGGTCGACGAGCAGTACTTC.

J is TRBJ2-7 and V is TRBV15; D might be TRBD2 (6 bases). CDR1 LNHNV and CDR2 YYDKDF come from the germline V gene (reference sequence). The length of the CDR3 is 16 residues. V lost 0 bases and J lost 2, with 14 bases in between. This chain's CDR3 is CATSRDRGTPPYEQYF. The DNA for the CDR3 is TGTGCCACCAGCAGAGATCGCGGGACCCCTCCCTACGAGCAGTACTTC.

The genes are TRBV5-4 and TRBJ2-7, with TRBD2 as a possible D gene (6 bases). Trimming stripped 2 bases from V and 2 bases from J, with 29 bases between. The CDR3 has 20 residues. Germline V gene sequence: CDR1 SGHNT, CDR2 YYREEE (reference sequence). For the CDR3, the DNA is TGTGCCAGCAGCTTTATGCCCATCTCCCCCGGATCGGCGGGACCCTACGAGCAGTACTTC. The encoded protein is CASSFMPISPGSAGPYEQYF.

The table lists this clone with a count of one. The chain uses TRBV7-6 and TRBJ2-2; perhaps TRBD1 as D (6 bases). V lost 4 bases and J lost 1, with 10 bases in between. The CDR3 is 15 amino acids. The V gene's germline CDR1 is SGHVS and CDR2 FNYEAQ. CDR3 coding DNA: TGTGCCAGCAGCTCCCGGACAGAGAACACCGGGGAGCTGTTTTTT. It codes for CASSSRTENTGELFF.

The chain combines TRBV15 with TRBJ2-1; TRBD2 agrees at 13 bases. V lost 3 bases to trimming and J lost 0 bases; unmatched junction nucleotides: 14. This CDR3 is 21 amino acids long. Germline assignment: CDR1 LNHNV and CDR2 YYDKDF (reference sequence). CDR3 in amino acids: CATSSSTLGLAGALSYNEQFF. For the CDR3, the DNA is TGTGCCACCAGCAGTTCGACCCTAGGACTAGCGGGAGCCCTCTCCTACAATGAGCAGTTCTTC.

This rearrangement joins TRBV7-2 to TRBJ2-3; 10 nucleotides align to TRBD2. V dropped 5 bases and J dropped 3; count of bases not matched to a gene: 8. The CDR3 consists of 16 residues. Germline V CDR1 and CDR2: SGHTA, FQGNSA. The CDR3 loop is CASSHLAGVRTDTQYF. The DNA for the CDR3 is TGTGCCAGCAGCCATCTAGCGGGAGTGAGGACAGATACGCAGTATTTT.

The J gene is TRBJ2-7, the V gene TRBV4-2; 12 nucleotides align to TRBD2. This CDR3 is built from 18 residues. CDR1 and CDR2 from the germline V gene are LGHNA and YNFKEQ. Trimming removed 1 base from V and 1 base from J; junction bases left unmatched: 8. This chain's CDR3 is CASSQAPTSGSDSYEQYF. CDR3 nucleotides: TGTGCCAGCAGCCAAGCTCCGACTAGCGGGAGTGATTCCTACGAGCAGTACTTC.